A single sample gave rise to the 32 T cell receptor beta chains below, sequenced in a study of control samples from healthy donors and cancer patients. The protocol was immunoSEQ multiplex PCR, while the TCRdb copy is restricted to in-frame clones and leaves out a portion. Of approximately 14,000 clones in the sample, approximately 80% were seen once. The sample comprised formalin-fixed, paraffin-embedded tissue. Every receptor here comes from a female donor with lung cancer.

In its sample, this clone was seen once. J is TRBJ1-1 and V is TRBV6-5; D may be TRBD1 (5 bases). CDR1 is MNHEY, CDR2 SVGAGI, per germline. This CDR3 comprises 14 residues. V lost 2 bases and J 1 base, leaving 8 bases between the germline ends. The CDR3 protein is CASSYGGANTEAFF. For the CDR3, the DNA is TGTGCCAGCAGTTACGGGGGAGCGAACACTGAAGCTTTCTTT.

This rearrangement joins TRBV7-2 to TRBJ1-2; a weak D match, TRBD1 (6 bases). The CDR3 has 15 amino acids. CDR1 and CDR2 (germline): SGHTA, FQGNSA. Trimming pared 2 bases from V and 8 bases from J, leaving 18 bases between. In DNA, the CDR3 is TGTGCCAGCAGCTTAACTCTAGGGGCAGGGGAGGGCTACACCTTC. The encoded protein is CASSLTLGAGEGYTF.

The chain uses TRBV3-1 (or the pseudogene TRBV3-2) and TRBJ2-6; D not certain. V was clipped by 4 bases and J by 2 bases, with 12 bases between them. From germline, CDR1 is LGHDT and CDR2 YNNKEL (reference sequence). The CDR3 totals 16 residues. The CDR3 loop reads CASSPLPVPGANVLTF. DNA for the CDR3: TGTGCCAGCAGCCCCCTCCCAGTGCCTGGGGCCAACGTCCTGACTTTC.

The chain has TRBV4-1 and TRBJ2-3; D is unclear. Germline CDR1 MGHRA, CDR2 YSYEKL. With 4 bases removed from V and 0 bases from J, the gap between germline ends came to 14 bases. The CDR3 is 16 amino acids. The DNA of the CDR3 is TGCGCCAGCAGCCGAGTGGACGGATCTAGCACAGATACGCAGTATTTT. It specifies CASSRVDGSSTDTQYF.

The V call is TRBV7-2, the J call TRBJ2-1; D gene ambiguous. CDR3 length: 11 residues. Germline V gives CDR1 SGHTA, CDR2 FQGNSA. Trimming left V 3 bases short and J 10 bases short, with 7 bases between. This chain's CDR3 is CASSFSPEQFF. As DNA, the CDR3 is TGTGCCAGCAGCTTTAGCCCCGAGCAGTTCTTC.

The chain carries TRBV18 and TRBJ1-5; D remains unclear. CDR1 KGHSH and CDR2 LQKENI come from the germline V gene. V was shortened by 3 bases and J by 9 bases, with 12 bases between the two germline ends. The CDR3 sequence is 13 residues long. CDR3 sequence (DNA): TGTGCCAGCTCACCCCAAGACCTGGCGCCCCAGCATTTT. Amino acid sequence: CASSPQDLAPQHF. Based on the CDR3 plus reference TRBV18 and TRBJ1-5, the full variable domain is NAGVMQNPRHLVRRRGQEARLRCSPMKGHSHVYWYRQLPEEGLKFMVYLQKENIIDESGMPKERFSAEFPKEGPSILRIQQVVRGDSAAYFCASSPQDLAPQHFGDGTRLSIL.

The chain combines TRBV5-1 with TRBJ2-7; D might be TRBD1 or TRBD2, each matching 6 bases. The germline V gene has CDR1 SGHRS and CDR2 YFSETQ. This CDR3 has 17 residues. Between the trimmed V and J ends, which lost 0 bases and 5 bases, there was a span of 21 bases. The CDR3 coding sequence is TGCGCCAGCAGCTTGGCCGGATCATGGGGGGCAGGGGACGAGCAGTACTTC. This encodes CASSLAGSWGAGDEQYF. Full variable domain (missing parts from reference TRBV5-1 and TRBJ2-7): KAGVTQTPRYLIKTRGQQVTLSCSPISGHRSVSWYQQTPGQGLQFLFEYFSETQRNKGNFPGRFSGRQFSNSRSEMNVSTLELGDSALYLCASSLAGSWGAGDEQYFGPGTRLTVT.

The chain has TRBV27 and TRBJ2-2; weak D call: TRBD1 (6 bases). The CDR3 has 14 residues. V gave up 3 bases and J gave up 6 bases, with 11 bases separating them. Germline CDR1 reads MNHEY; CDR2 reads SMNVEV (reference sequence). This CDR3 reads CASSLGALPGELFF. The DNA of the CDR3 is TGTGCCAGCAGTTTGGGGGCACTACCCGGGGAGCTGTTTTTT.

The CDR3 DNA reads as TGTGCCACCAGCGGACAGGGGGCGATCGAGCAGTACTTC. Translation gives CATSGQGAIEQYF. This rearrangement joins TRBV15 to TRBJ2-7, with 11 positions matching TRBD1. This CDR3 contains 13 residues. In germline, CDR1 is LNHNV, CDR2 YYDKDF (reference sequence). J lost 6 bases, V lost 5 bases, and 3 bases had no gene match.

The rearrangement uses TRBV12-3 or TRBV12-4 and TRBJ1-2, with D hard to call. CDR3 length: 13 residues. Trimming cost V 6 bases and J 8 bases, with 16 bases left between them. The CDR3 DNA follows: TGTGCCAGCAGCCCAGGACCCTCGGGAGGCTACACCTTC. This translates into CASSPGPSGGYTF.

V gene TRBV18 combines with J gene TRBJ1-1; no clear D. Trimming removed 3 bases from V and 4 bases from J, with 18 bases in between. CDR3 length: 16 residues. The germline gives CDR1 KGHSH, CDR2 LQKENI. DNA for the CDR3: TGTGCCAGCTCACCCTCGACTCCTGTTGTGGCCACTGAAGCTTTCTTT. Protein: CASSPSTPVVATEAFF.

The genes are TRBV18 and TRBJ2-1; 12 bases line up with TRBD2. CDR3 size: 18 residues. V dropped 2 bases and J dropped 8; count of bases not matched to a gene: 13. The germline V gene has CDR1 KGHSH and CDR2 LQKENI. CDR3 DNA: TGTGCCAGCTCACCAAATTCCCTAGCGGGGGGGCAGATCGATGAGCAGTTCTTC. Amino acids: CASSPNSLAGGQIDEQFF. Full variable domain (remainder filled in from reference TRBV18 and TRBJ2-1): NAGVMQNPRHLVRRRGQEARLRCSPMKGHSHVYWYRQLPEEGLKFMVYLQKENIIDESGMPKERFSAEFPKEGPSILRIQQVVRGDSAAYFCASSPNSLAGGQIDEQFFGPGTRLTVL.

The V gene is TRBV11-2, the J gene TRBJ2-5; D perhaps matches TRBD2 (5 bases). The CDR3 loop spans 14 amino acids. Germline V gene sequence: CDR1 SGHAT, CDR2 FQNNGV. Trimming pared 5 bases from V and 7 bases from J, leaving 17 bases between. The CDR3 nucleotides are TGTGCCAGCAGCGGCTACGGGATCAAGGGGACCCAGTACTTC. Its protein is CASSGYGIKGTQYF.

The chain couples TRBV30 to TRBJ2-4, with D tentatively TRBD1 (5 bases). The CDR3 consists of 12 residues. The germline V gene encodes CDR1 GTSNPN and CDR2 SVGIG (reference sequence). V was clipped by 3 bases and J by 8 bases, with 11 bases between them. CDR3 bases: TGTGCCTGGAGGCAGGGTGCGGACATTCAGTACTTC. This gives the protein CAWRQGADIQYF. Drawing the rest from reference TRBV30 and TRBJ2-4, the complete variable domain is SQTIHQWPATLVQPVGSPLSLECTVEGTSNPNLYWYRQAAGRGLQLLFYSVGIGQISSEVPQNLSASRPQDRQFILSSKKLLLSDSGFYLCAWRQGADIQYFGAGTRLSVL.

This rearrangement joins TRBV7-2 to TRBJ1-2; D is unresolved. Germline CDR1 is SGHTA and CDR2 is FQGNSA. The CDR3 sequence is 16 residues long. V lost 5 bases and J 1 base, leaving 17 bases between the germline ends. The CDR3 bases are TGTGCCAGCAGCCCTCGAAGGGCTGGAAATAACTATGGCTACACCTTC. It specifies CASSPRRAGNNYGYTF.

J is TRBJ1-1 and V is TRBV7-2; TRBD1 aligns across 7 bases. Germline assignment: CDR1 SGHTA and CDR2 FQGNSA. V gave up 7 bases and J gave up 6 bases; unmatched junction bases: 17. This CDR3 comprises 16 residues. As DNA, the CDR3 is TGTGCCAGCACCTCTAGGACAGGAACCCGTTTTGCTGAAGCTTTCTTT. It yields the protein CASTSRTGTRFAEAFF.

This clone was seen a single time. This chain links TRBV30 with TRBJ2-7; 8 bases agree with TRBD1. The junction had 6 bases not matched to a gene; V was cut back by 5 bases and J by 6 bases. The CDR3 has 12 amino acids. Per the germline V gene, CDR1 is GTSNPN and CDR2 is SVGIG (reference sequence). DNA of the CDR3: TGTGCCTGGTCAGGACAGGGCGGCGAGCAGTACTTC. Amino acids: CAWSGQGGEQYF. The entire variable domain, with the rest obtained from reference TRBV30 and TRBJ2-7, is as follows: SQTIHQWPATLVQPVGSPLSLECTVEGTSNPNLYWYRQAAGRGLQLLFYSVGIGQISSEVPQNLSASRPQDRQFILSSKKLLLSDSGFYLCAWSGQGGEQYFGPGTRLTVT.

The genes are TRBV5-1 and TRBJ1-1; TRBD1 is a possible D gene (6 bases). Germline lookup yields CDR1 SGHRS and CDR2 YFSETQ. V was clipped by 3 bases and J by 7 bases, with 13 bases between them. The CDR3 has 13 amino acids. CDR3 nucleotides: TGCGCCAGCAGCTCCGAGGGGGGGGGTGAAGCTTTCTTT. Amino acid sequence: CASSSEGGGEAFF.

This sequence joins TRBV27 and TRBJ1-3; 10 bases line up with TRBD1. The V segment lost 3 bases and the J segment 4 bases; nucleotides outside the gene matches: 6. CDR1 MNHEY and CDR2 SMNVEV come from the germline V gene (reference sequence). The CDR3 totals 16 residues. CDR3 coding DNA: TGTGCCAGCAGTTTGTTCGGGACAGGGGTCGGAAACACCATATATTTT. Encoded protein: CASSLFGTGVGNTIYF.

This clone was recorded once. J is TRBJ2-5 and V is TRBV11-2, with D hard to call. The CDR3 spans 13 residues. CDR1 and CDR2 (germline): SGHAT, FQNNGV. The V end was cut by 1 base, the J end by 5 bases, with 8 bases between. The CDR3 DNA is TGTGCCAGCAGCTTAGGCACGCACGAGACCCAGTACTTC. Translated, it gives CASSLGTHETQYF.

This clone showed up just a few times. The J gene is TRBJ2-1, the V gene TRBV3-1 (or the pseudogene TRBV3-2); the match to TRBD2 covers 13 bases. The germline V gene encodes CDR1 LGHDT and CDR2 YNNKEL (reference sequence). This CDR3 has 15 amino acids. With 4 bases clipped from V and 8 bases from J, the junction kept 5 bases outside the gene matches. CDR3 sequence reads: CASSLGLAGSDEQFF. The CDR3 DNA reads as TGTGCCAGCAGCCTGGGACTAGCGGGGAGTGATGAGCAGTTCTTC.

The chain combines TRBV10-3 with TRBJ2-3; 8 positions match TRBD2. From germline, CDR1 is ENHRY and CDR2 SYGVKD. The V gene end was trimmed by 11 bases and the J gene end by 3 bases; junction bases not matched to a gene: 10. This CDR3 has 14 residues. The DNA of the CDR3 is TGTGCCGTACTAGCGGAGGGGGAAACAGATACGCAGTATTTT. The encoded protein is CAVLAEGETDTQYF.

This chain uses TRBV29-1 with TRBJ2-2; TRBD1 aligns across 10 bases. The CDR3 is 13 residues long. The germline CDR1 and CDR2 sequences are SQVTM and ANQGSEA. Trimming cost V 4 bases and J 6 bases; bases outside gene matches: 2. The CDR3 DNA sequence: TGCAGCGTTGGGGACAGGGGCGCCGGGGAGCTGTTTTTT. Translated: CSVGDRGAGELFF.

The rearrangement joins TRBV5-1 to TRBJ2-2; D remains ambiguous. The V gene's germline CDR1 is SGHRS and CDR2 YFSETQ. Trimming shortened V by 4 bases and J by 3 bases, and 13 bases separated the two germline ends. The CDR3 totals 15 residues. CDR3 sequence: CASSPAILDTGELFF. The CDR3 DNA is TGCGCCAGCAGCCCTGCAATACTCGACACCGGGGAGCTGTTTTTT.

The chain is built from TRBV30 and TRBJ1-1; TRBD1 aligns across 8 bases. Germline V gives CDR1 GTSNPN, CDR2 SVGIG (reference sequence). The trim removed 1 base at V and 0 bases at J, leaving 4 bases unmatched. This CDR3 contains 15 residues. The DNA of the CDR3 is TGTGCCTGGAGTGACGGGGACAGGATGAACACTGAAGCTTTCTTT. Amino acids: CAWSDGDRMNTEAFF.

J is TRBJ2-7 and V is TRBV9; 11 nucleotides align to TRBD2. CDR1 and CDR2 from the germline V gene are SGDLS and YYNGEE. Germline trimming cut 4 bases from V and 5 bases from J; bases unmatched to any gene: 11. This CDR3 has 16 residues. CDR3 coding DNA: TGTGCCAGCAGCCGGCAGGGGACTAGCGGTAGGAACGAGCAGTACTTC. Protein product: CASSRQGTSGRNEQYF. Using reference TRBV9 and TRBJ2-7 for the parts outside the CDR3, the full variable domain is DSGVTQTPKHLITATGQRVTLRCSPRSGDLSVYWYQQSLDQGLQFLIQYYNGEERAKGNILERFSAQQFPDLHSELNLSSLELGDSALYFCASSRQGTSGRNEQYFGPGTRLTVT.

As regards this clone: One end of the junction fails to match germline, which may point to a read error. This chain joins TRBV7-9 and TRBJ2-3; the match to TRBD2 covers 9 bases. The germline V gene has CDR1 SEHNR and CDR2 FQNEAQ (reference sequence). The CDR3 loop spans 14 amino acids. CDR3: CANSFTSGRDTQYF. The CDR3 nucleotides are TGTGCCAACAGCTTTACTAGCGGGCGAGATACGCAGTATTTT.

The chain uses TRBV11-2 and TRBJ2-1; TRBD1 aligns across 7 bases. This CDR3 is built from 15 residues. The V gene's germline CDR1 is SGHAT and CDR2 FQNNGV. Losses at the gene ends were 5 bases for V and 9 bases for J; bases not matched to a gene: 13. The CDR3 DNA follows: TGTGCCAGCAGCACCCGAACCAGACAGGGCGGTGAGCAGTTCTTC. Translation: CASSTRTRQGGEQFF.

The CDR3 sequence: CASSYSIGGLHYEQYF. The CDR3 bases are TGTGCCAGCAGTTACTCGATTGGGGGACTTCACTACGAGCAGTACTTC. The chain has TRBV6-5 and TRBJ2-7; D might be TRBD2 (6 bases). Trimming removed 0 bases at V and 3 bases at J, with 15 bases between. From germline, CDR1 is MNHEY and CDR2 SVGAGI. The CDR3 loop spans 16 amino acids.

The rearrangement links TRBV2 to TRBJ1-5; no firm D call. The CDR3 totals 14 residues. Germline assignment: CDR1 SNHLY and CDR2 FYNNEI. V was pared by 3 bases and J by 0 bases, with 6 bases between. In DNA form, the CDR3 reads TGTGCCAGCAGTGACCAATATAGCAATCAGCCCCAGCATTTT. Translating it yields CASSDQYSNQPQHF.

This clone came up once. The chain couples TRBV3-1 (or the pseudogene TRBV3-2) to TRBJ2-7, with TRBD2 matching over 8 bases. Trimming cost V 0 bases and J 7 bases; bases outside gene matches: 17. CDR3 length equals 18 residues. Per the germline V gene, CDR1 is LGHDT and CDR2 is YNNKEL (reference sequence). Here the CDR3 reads CASSQEGSGTARAREQYF. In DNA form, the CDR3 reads TGTGCCAGCAGCCAAGAGGGTAGCGGGACCGCCCGGGCAAGGGAGCAGTACTTC.

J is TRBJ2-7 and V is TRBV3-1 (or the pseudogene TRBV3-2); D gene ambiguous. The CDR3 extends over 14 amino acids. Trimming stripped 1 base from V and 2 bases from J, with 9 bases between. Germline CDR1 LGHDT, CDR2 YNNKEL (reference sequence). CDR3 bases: TGTGCCAGCAGCCAAGCTGCGGTACCCTACGAGCAGTACTTC. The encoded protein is CASSQAAVPYEQYF.